This T cell receptor (beta chain) stems from a study of control samples from healthy donors and cancer patients (dated by TCRdb to about 2020). Including cysteine and phenylalanine, the CDR3 has 13 amino acids. Only the CDR3 part of the read is kept: 39 bases, read in frame from the first base. Relative to germline, V is 8 bases shorter and J is 4 bases shorter, with 11 bases between their ends. CDR1 and CDR2 are drawn from the germline V gene: MNHEY, SVGAGI. Libraries were constructed by the immunoSEQ multiplex PCR assay. In its TCRdb copy, this immuneACCESS table keeps in-frame sequences only and misses some clones. Where compared with another copy, unresolved V genes explain less than half of these, and the others have no known cause. The sample contains some 100,000 clones, roughly 89% of them found a single time. The ten most abundant clones make up about 7.8% of the sample. Comments on this clone: This clone's antigen is unknown. Within one base of it there is no much larger clone, and no base qualities were kept.

The sequencing input was blood. The origin of this receptor is a young man in good health. The chain was built from TRBV6-5 and TRBJ2-2; too little of a D gene remains to name it. For the CDR3, the sequence is CASGRLGTGELFF. The DNA sequence is as follows: TGTGCCAGCGGCCGCTTGGGCACCGGGGAGCTGTTTTTT.